This T cell receptor (beta chain) was captured in a study of CD8 T cells in ankylosing spondylitis. This clonotype has just a few counts. As yet, its antigen is unknown. Study findings and constraints: Eight highly homologous variants made up a TCR beta motif, and this motif appeared characteristic of ankylosing spondylitis blood. A number of the motif variants had already been described in reactive arthritis synovial fluid and blood. It was reported that disease-linked clones were significantly enriched in matched ankylosing spondylitis synovial fluid.

J lost 2 bases, V lost 0 bases, and 7 bases had no gene match. The germline gives CDR1 DFQATT, CDR2 SNEGSKA (reference sequence). This CDR3 contains 16 residues. Quantitative 5'-RACE was performed with molecular barcodes, and it yielded the TCR beta libraries. TCRdb re-called the 5' RACE reads with MiXCR, one entry per CDR3 protein. The data contain approximately 540,000 distinct CDR3 sequences, roughly an eighth of them seen just once; the ten biggest clones take up about 6.8%. V is TRBV20-1 and J is TRBJ1-1; 9 nucleotides agree with TRBD1. Input material: blood, either unsorted or a sorted T cell fraction (not recorded which). The clonotype originates from a male donor with ankylosing spondylitis. In DNA form, the CDR3 reads TGCAGTGCTAGAGACCCGCAGACAGGGGGAAACACTGAAGCTTTCTTT. Translated: CSARDPQTGGNTEAFF.